Listed below are T cell receptor beta chains from one sample, sequenced in a study of beta chain features in type 1 diabetes. The table came from immunoSEQ multiplex PCR; TCRdb's copy has only in-frame clones and leaves some out. The sample records 250,000 to 300,000 clones, approximately 25% being singletons. Sequencing input: naive CD4+ T cells from blood. These receptors came from a woman aged 30 to 39 with type 1 diabetes. CDR3s include the opening cysteine and the closing phenylalanine or tryptophan. A D gene is named only where the DNA matches it firmly. Expanded clones get a size class; other rows say once, few or many, or leave the size out.

d_gene,j_gene,len,abundance,v_gene,CDR3aa,CDR3nt
-,TRBJ1-5,14,few,TRBV2,CASSAGGSYQPQHF,TGTGCCAGCAGTGCTGGGGGCAGTTATCAGCCCCAGCATTTT
TRBD1,TRBJ1-5,15,few,TRBV6-5,CASSYSAGGHQPQHF,TGTGCCAGCAGTTACTCGGCAGGGGGCCATCAGCCCCAGCATTTT
-,TRBJ2-1,13,few,TRBV4-2,CASRHQPRNEQFF,TGTGCCAGCAGGCATCAACCGCGGAATGAGCAGTTCTTC
TRBD1,TRBJ1-2,13,-,TRBV29-1,CSVGGTGGFGYTF,TGCAGCGTTGGGGGGACAGGGGGTTTTGGCTACACCTTC
TRBD2,TRBJ2-7,15,-,TRBV30,CAWNAWTSGIYEQYF,TGTGCCTGGAACGCCTGGACTAGCGGAATTTACGAGCAGTACTTC
TRBD2,TRBJ2-7,12,few,TRBV5-1,CASSLAGGEQYF,TGCGCCAGCAGCTTGGCGGGGGGCGAGCAGTACTTC
-,TRBJ1-2,16,few,TRBV29-1,CSVEDSAELANYGYTF,TGCAGCGTTGAAGATAGTGCGGAATTAGCTAACTATGGCTACACCTTC
TRBD2,TRBJ2-7,15,-,TRBV4-2,CASSQGLASSYEQYF,TGTGCCAGCAGCCAGGGACTAGCGAGCTCCTACGAGCAGTACTTC
TRBD2,TRBJ2-1,14,few,TRBV7-9,CASSHLAEYNEQFF,TGTGCCAGCAGCCATCTAGCGGAATACAATGAGCAGTTCTTC
TRBD2,TRBJ2-1,16,few,TRBV7-6,CASSLILSGSGNEQFF,TGTGCCAGCAGCTTAATTCTTAGCGGGAGTGGGAATGAGCAGTTCTTC
-,TRBJ1-2,15,-,TRBV4-2,CASSQDVDRNYGYTF,TGTGCCAGCAGCCAAGACGTAGACAGAAACTATGGCTACACCTTC
-,TRBJ1-1,13,-,TRBV29-1,CSVAVSMNTEAFF,TGCAGCGTTGCGGTATCAATGAACACTGAAGCTTTCTTT
-,TRBJ2-7,13,-,TRBV2,CASKRTGNYEQYF,TGTGCCAGCAAGCGGACGGGGAACTACGAGCAGTACTTC
-,TRBJ1-2,16,-,TRBV6-5,CASSYVGGRGNYGYTF,TGTGCCAGCAGTTACGTGGGGGGGCGCGGTAACTATGGCTACACCTTC
-,TRBJ2-2,13,-,TRBV2,CASSERVTGELFF,TGTGCCAGCAGTGAACGGGTTACCGGGGAGCTGTTTTTT
TRBD1,TRBJ2-1,15,few,TRBV18,CASSTPGQGYNEQFF,TGTGCCAGCTCGACACCGGGACAGGGATACAATGAGCAGTTCTTC
-,TRBJ2-2,13,few,TRBV4-1,CASSPFGSGELFF,TGCGCCAGCAGCCCCTTCGGGTCCGGGGAGCTGTTTTTT
-,TRBJ2-7,15,-,TRBV7-9,CASSLGGYSSYEQYF,TGTGCCAGCAGCTTAGGGGGCTACAGCTCCTACGAGCAGTACTTC
-,TRBJ2-3,14,-,TRBV30,CAWSTLSVTDTQYF,TGTGCCTGGAGTACCCTGAGTGTCACAGATACGCAGTATTTT
TRBD2,TRBJ2-7,13,once,TRBV28,CASRPGLAYEQYF,TGTGCCAGCAGGCCGGGACTAGCCTACGAGCAGTACTTC
-,TRBJ1-2,11,-,TRBV21-1,CASSTGNGYTF,TGTGCCAGCAGCACAGGAAATGGCTACACCTTC
-,TRBJ1-5,13,-,TRBV6-5,CASSYGLDQPQHF,TGTGCCAGCAGTTACGGCCTGGATCAGCCCCAGCATTTT
TRBD2,TRBJ2-1,13,few,TRBV29-1,CSLRGAGVDEQFF,TGCAGCCTTAGGGGAGCGGGAGTTGATGAGCAGTTCTTC
-,TRBJ2-3,13,-,TRBV9,CASSGSSQDTQYF,TGTGCCAGCAGTGGTTCTAGCCAAGATACGCAGTATTTT
-,TRBJ2-5,12,-,TRBV27,CASSSSQETQYF,TGTGCCAGCAGTTCCAGCCAAGAGACCCAGTACTTC